Sequencing of this TCR beta chain was carried out in a study of T cell responses to AZD1222 COVID-19 vaccine. General observations from the study: Only after the peak T cell response were repertoires sampled. When two AZD1222 doses had been given, Spike-specific TCR breadth and depth rose.

Produced via immunoSEQ multiplex PCR; TCRdb's table is partial and in-frame only. The table includes about 140,000 clones, 93% detected once. Note on this clone: Its antigen remains unidentified.

V shed 5 bases and J shed 5 bases, with 18 bases lying between them. This CDR3 comprises 15 residues. The V gene's germline CDR1 is MNHEY and CDR2 SMNVEV (reference sequence). The source is an adult in good health. The chain is built from TRBV27 and TRBJ1-2; D is perhaps TRBD1 (5 bases). The source was peripheral blood, collected on day 0 of AZD1222 vaccination. In DNA form, the CDR3 reads TGTGCCAGCAGTCCCTCGACAGCCCGGTGGTATGGCTACACCTTC. It codes for CASSPSTARWYGYTF.